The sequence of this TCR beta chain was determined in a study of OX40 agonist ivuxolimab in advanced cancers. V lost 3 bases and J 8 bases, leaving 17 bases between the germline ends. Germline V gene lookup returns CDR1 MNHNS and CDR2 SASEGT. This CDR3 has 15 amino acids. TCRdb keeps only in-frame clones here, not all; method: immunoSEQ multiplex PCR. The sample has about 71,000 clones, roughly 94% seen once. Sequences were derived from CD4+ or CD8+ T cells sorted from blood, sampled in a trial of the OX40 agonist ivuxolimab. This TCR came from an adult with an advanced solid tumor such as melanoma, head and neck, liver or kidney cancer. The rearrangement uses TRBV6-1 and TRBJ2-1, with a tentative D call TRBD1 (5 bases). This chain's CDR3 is CASSETEALVHEQFF. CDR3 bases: TGTGCCAGCAGTGAGACAGAGGCCCTAGTCCATGAGCAGTTCTTC.